Listed below are T cell receptor beta chains from one sample, sequenced in a study of T-cell reconstitution after alpha-beta-depleted transplantation in children. TCRdb independently ran MiXCR on the PCR reads; one entry per CDR3 protein. This sample carries 300,000 to 400,000 distinct CDR3 sequences, roughly 15% of them seen once, and the ten largest clones take roughly 4.5%. Sequenced material: PBMCs, taken from the stem cell graft. All receptors derive from a human donor who donated a stem cell graft to a child with Fanconi anemia. The CDR3 runs from the conserved cysteine through the conserved F or W. The D gene is left open where the match is weak. The listing skips clone size in some rows; elsewhere it reads once, few, many or a size class.

D,V,length,J,size,DNA,CDR3
TRBD1,TRBV7-8,15,TRBJ2-2,many,TGTGCCAGCAGCCTTACAGGGGTCATGACCGGGGAGCTGTTTTTT,CASSLTGVMTGELFF
NA,TRBV30,14,TRBJ1-5,few,TGTGCCTGGAGTCTGGGGGTCAGCAATCAGCCCCAGCATTTT,CAWSLGVSNQPQHF
TRBD2,TRBV12-3/TRBV12-4,15,TRBJ2-7,NA,TGTGCCAGCAGTTTATCGGGGGGGGCGAACCACGAGCAGTACTTC,CASSLSGGANHEQYF
TRBD2,TRBV14,17,TRBJ2-1,few,TGTGCCAGCAGCCAACTAGCGGGGGAAGGGTCCTACAATGAGCAGTTCTTC,CASSQLAGEGSYNEQFF
NA,TRBV6-1,14,TRBJ1-2,many,TGTGCCAGCAGTGAACACAGAGAACTCTATGGCTACACCTTC,CASSEHRELYGYTF
TRBD2,TRBV6-1,19,TRBJ2-2,NA,TGTGCCAGCAGCAGTCCCGGGACTAGCGGGGGGGCACAAACCGGGGAGCTGTTTTTT,CASSSPGTSGGAQTGELFF
NA,TRBV29-1,14,TRBJ2-3,many,TGCAGCGCCGCAGGAAGGGTCGGCACAGATACGCAGTATTTT,CSAAGRVGTDTQYF
TRBD1,TRBV20-1,13,TRBJ1-2,few,TGCAGTGCGTATTGGACAGGATCGAATGGCTACACCTTC,CSAYWTGSNGYTF
NA,TRBV10-3,13,TRBJ2-5,many,TGTGCCATCAGTGAGGGCCAGGGCGAGACCCAGTACTTC,CAISEGQGETQYF
NA,TRBV28,13,TRBJ2-1,many,TGTGCCAGCAGTTTACAGGAGCCCAATGAGCAGTTCTTC,CASSLQEPNEQFF
TRBD1,TRBV5-1,15,TRBJ1-1,few,TGCGCCAGCAGCTGGACAGGGGGATTGAACACTGAAGCTTTCTTT,CASSWTGGLNTEAFF
NA,TRBV10-2,13,TRBJ2-3,few,TGCGCCAGCAGTGAGAGTCCCCCAGATACGCAGTATTTT,CASSESPPDTQYF
NA,TRBV20-1,12,TRBJ1-1,NA,TGCAGTGCTAGGTCTCGGAACACTGAAGCTTTCTTT,CSARSRNTEAFF
NA,TRBV6-2/TRBV6-3,15,TRBJ2-3,few,TGTGCCAGCAGCACCCCCCGGGGGGCCGGAGATACGCAGTATTTT,CASSTPRGAGDTQYF
TRBD1,TRBV11-2,15,TRBJ1-6,NA,TGTGCCAGCAGCTACCAGGGGGCATCGCTTTCACCCCTCCACTTT,CASSYQGASLSPLHF
NA,TRBV20-1,13,TRBJ1-1,many,TGCAGTGCCGAGCGGGGGTCGGGCACTGAAGCTTTCTTT,CSAERGSGTEAFF
NA,TRBV5-1,12,TRBJ2-3,many,TGCGCCAGCAAGGGGGGCACAGATACGCAGTATTTT,CASKGGTDTQYF
TRBD1,TRBV19,18,TRBJ2-3,NA,TGTGCCAGTAGTCCCCGAAGGAGGGGACAGGGGGGTTCAGATACGCAGTATTTT,CASSPRRRGQGGSDTQYF
NA,TRBV20-1,15,TRBJ2-3,few,TGCAGTGCTACACCAATAACAACAGTCACAGATACGCAGTATTTT,CSATPITTVTDTQYF
NA,TRBV19,15,TRBJ1-1,NA,TGTGCCAGTAGTATCCAGGGCCCCGGTAACACTGAAGCTTTCTTT,CASSIQGPGNTEAFF
TRBD2,TRBV6-2/TRBV6-3,17,TRBJ2-2,many,TGTGCCAGCAAACGCCTAGCGGGGGCTTTAAGGGCCGGGGAGCTGTTTTTT,CASKRLAGALRAGELFF
TRBD1,TRBV6-2/TRBV6-3,14,TRBJ2-3,many,TGTGCCAGCAATCGACAGGGACCCACAGATACGCAGTATTTT,CASNRQGPTDTQYF
NA,TRBV7-9,16,TRBJ1-3,NA,TGTGCCAGCAGCTTAGATGGGGCGGCCGCCGGAAACACCATATATTTT,CASSLDGAAAGNTIYF
NA,TRBV29-1,16,TRBJ2-2,NA,TGCAGCGTTGGTTTCCGCGGACTACCGAACACCGGGGAGCTGTTTTTT,CSVGFRGLPNTGELFF
NA,TRBV19,12,TRBJ2-3,few,TGTGCCTCCTCCTACATGGGAAATACGCAGTATTTT,CASSYMGNTQYF
NA,TRBV5-1,14,TRBJ2-1,many,TGCGCCAGCAGCCTTGATAATGAGTACAATGAGCAGTTCTTC,CASSLDNEYNEQFF
TRBD2,TRBV6-1,14,TRBJ2-4,NA,TGTGCCAGCAGTAGCGGGGGCTCCAAGGACATTCAGTACTTC,CASSSGGSKDIQYF
NA,TRBV4-3,15,TRBJ2-1,many,TGCGCCAGCAGCGTCACATTCACAGGGTACAATGAGCAGTTCTTC,CASSVTFTGYNEQFF
NA,TRBV29-1,12,TRBJ2-3,once,TGCAGCGTTGTGCCTAGCACAGATACGCAGTATTTT,CSVVPSTDTQYF
NA,TRBV6-5,15,TRBJ1-6,NA,TGTGCCAGCAGTTACTCAAAGACTGTTGGATCACCCCTCCACTTT,CASSYSKTVGSPLHF
TRBD1,TRBV9,15,TRBJ1-3,few,TGTGCCAGCAGCGGACAGGGGGCGACTGGAAACACCATATATTTT,CASSGQGATGNTIYF
NA,TRBV12-3/TRBV12-4,14,TRBJ1-2,few,TGTGCCAGCAGACGGACAGAGAGTAACTATGGCTACACCTTC,CASRRTESNYGYTF
NA,TRBV5-1,14,TRBJ2-2,few,TGCGCCAGCAGCTTAAGCTGGAACACCGGGGAGCTGTTTTTT,CASSLSWNTGELFF
NA,TRBV14,15,TRBJ2-7,few,TGTGCCAGCAGCTTGAATCCGGCAGGGCGCTACGAGCAGTACTTC,CASSLNPAGRYEQYF
NA,TRBV7-2,13,TRBJ1-1,many,TGTGCCAGCAGTGTACTGGTAGGCACTGAAGCTTTCTTT,CASSVLVGTEAFF
NA,TRBV28,12,TRBJ2-1,many,TGTGCCAGCAGTTTCGACTACAATGAGCAGTTCTTC,CASSFDYNEQFF
NA,TRBV12-3/TRBV12-4,12,TRBJ1-2,NA,TGTGCCAGCAGTTTAGGCGATAATGGCTACACCTTC,CASSLGDNGYTF
TRBD1,TRBV6-5,15,TRBJ2-2,many,TGTGCCAGCAGTTCGGACAGGGCTAACACCGGGGAGCTGTTTTTT,CASSSDRANTGELFF
NA,TRBV5-1,14,TRBJ1-2,few,TGCGCCAGCAGCTTGGCCACGGGGGTGGACGGCTACACCTTC,CASSLATGVDGYTF
TRBD1,TRBV20-1,12,TRBJ2-5,few,TGCAGTGCAAATGACAGGGGGGTGACCCAGTACTTC,CSANDRGVTQYF
NA,TRBV6-2/TRBV6-3,14,TRBJ2-2,NA,TGTGCCAGCACCAAATGGCAGCAGACCGGGGAGCTGTTTTTT,CASTKWQQTGELFF
NA,TRBV12-3/TRBV12-4,13,TRBJ1-2,many,TGTGCCAGCAGTTTACGGCCGGGGGATGGCTACACCTTC,CASSLRPGDGYTF
TRBD1,TRBV29-1,14,TRBJ1-2,NA,TGCAGCGCCGGGGGGGACAGGACTAACTATGGCTACACCTTC,CSAGGDRTNYGYTF
TRBD1,TRBV6-5,12,TRBJ2-1,many,TGTGCCAGCAGAGCCGGGACAGTCGAGCAGTTCTTC,CASRAGTVEQFF
TRBD1,TRBV7-2,14,TRBJ1-2,many,TGTGCCAGCAGCAAGGACAGGGGAAACTATGGCTACACCTTC,CASSKDRGNYGYTF
TRBD1,TRBV20-1,13,TRBJ1-5,few,TGCAGTGCGGCCGGACAGGGTAATCAGCCCCAGCATTTT,CSAAGQGNQPQHF
TRBD1,TRBV28,12,TRBJ1-1,many,TGTGCCAGCGGCACAGGGGGCACTGAAGCTTTCTTT,CASGTGGTEAFF
NA,TRBV6-4,15,TRBJ2-1,few,TGTGCCAGCCCCCCCGTGATGCAAAGACGCAATGAGCAGTTCTTC,CASPPVMQRRNEQFF
NA,TRBV4-2,12,TRBJ1-6,few,TGTGCCAGCAGCCAAGATAACTTACCCCTCCACTTT,CASSQDNLPLHF
NA,TRBV29-1,15,TRBJ2-6,few,TGCAGCGTGGAGGCAAGGATCTCTGGGGCCAACGTCCTGACTTTC,CSVEARISGANVLTF
TRBD2,TRBV28,17,TRBJ2-1,many,TGTGCCAGCAGCCACGCTAGCGGGGGGAGCTCCTACAATGAGCAGTTCTTC,CASSHASGGSSYNEQFF